The sequence of this T cell receptor beta chain was determined in a study of blood T cell repertoires in COVID-19. Study summary: Acute and convalescent COVID-19 samples came from the United States, Italy and Spain. Sample material is recorded as cDNA or gDNA derived from T cells, B-cell-depleted T cells, or PBMCs.

Trimming cost V 3 bases and J 6 bases, with 8 bases left between them. CDR3 length: 13 amino acids. Per germline, CDR1 SGHAT and CDR2 FQNNGV. Under the authors' procedure: How many nucleated cells were present was estimated from reference gene primer amplification. The data were produced by immunoSEQ multiplex PCR, yet TCRdb's version contains in-frame clones alone and is incomplete. D and trimming were read from the DNA, whereas the V and J calls and clone size are those reported in that table. This sample has approximately 200,000 clones, with roughly 92% found just once. Seattle's cohort entered during active infection and was followed longitudinally.

Sequencing was carried out using peripheral blood. The chain links TRBV11-2 to TRBJ2-2, with D perhaps TRBD1 (5 bases). The sequence came from a man aged 25 to 40 with COVID-19, enrolled during active disease. The CDR3 DNA follows: TGTGCCAGCAGCTTCCAGGGTGCCGGGGAGCTGTTTTTT. Protein: CASSFQGAGELFF.